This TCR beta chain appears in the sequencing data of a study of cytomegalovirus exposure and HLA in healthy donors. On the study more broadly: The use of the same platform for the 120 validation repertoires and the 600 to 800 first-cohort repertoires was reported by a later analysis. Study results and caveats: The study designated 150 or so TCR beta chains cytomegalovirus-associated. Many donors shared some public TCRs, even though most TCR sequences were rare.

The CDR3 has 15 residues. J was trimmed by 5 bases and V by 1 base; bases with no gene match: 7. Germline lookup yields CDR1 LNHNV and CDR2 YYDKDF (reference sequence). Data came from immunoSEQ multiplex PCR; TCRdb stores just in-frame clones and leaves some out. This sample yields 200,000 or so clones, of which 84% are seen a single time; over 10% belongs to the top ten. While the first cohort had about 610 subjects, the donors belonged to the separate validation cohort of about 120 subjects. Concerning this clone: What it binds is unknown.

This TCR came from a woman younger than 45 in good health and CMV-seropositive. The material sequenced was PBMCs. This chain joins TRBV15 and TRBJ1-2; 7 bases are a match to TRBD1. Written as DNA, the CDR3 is TGTGCCACCAGCAGAGCTGTGACAGGGCGATATGGCTACACCTTC. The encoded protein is CATSRAVTGRYGYTF.